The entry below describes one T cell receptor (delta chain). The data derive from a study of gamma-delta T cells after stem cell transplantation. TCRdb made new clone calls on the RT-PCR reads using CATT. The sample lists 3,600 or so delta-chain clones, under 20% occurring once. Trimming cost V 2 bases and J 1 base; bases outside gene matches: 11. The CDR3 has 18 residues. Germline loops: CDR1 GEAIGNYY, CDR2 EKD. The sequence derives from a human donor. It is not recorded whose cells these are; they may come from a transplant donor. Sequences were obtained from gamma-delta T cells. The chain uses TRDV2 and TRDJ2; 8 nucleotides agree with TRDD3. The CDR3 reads CACDNWGSQGVLTAQLFF. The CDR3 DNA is TGTGCCTGTGACAACTGGGGGTCTCAGGGCGTTTTGACAGCACAACTCTTCTTT.